This TCR beta chain was captured by sequencing in a study of spatial heterogeneity in lung cancer. At the level of the study: Alpha-chain sequences were detected in numbers that were consistently lower than beta-chain sequences.

The sample's time point: sample taken at primary tumor resection. Trimming pared 0 bases from V and 0 bases from J, leaving 9 bases between. CDR1 is SGHRS, CDR2 YFSETQ, per germline. The CDR3 extends over 16 amino acids. TCRdb re-derived calls from the 5' RACE reads in MiXCR, one entry per CDR3 protein. The sample shows about 35,000 distinct CDR3 sequences, approximately 3% of them seen only once. The specimen was normal lung tissue next to the tumor, collected at surgery. The rearrangement joins TRBV5-1 to TRBJ1-4, with D perhaps TRBD1 (5 bases). The source of this sequence is a male donor with early-stage non-small cell lung cancer. The CDR3 sequence: CASSLGSQATNEKLFF. The DNA of the CDR3 is TGCGCCAGCAGCTTGGGATCACAGGCAACTAATGAAAAACTGTTTTTT.